This T cell receptor (beta chain) was captured by sequencing in a study of blood T cell repertoires in COVID-19 (dated by TCRdb to 2018 to 2021). Study-level background: Samples covering the acute and convalescent phases of COVID-19 were provided by collaborators in the United States, Italy and Spain. Samples were obtained from the ongoing ImmuneRACE study (first 160 participants) and from about 1,300 subjects provided by 6 global collaborators. Subjects who had been exposed to COVID-19, were actively infected with it, or had recovered from it provided the deeply sampled blood TCRbeta repertoires that made up the dataset. HLA class I and class II types, where available, came from metadata supplied by the sample provider rather than from assay-based typing. Nearly every sample came with metadata listing a de-identified subject ID, COVID-19 status, age in years and sex. The material from the prospective study consisted of cDNA or gDNA derived from T cells, B-cell-depleted T cells, or PBMCs. The repertoires were released in a freely available public database intended as a resource for research on the immune response to SARS-CoV-2. Overall results and qualifications from the work: The amount of clinical and demographic metadata varied by source and participant and was provided uncurated.

Comments on this clone: Its antigen has not been determined. No much larger clone is present one base from it, and per-base qualities are unavailable.

The collaborating institutions used their own protocols to collect whole blood in K2EDTA tubes. For TCRbeta analysis, collaborators shipped samples in one of three forms: frozen whole blood, isolated PBMCs, or DNA extracted from either of those sample types. CDR1 and CDR2 were assigned from the germline V gene as LGHNT and FRNRAP. Reading from cysteine to phenylalanine, the CDR3 counts 13 amino acids. CDR3 DNA only is kept here, 39 bases in frame from base 1. The germline ends are 7 bases apart after V is trimmed by 2 bases and J by 6 bases. The immunoSEQ Assay, a bias-controlled multiplex PCR, was used to amplify TCRbeta CDR3 regions from genomic DNA. Processing in the source paper ran as follows. Nucleated cell counts per sample were estimated from amplification of reference gene primers within the assay. To quantify the absolute abundance of each unique TCRbeta CDR3 rearrangement, sequence reads were collapsed and filtered. For each sample, productive Simpson clonality was calculated as the square root of Simpson's diversity index over productive rearrangements. TCRdb's version of the immuneACCESS table is confined to in-frame rearrangements and falls short of the full clone set. An unresolved V gene accounts for under half of the shortfall where checked; the remainder is of unknown origin. V and J calls and clone size are given by that table; D and trimming were obtained from the DNA. The sample table records 55,000 to 75,000 clones; 70% to 85% of these occur just once. The ten largest account for 15% to 20% of the sample.

Sequenced sample: peripheral blood. The rearranged chain carries TRBV12-5 and TRBJ2-2; matching of 5 bases hints at TRBD2 as the D gene. The clonotype comes from an older man with active COVID-19. The CDR3 loop reads CASGLYGAGELFF. The nucleotide sequence is given as TGTGCTAGTGGTTTGTACGGGGCCGGGGAGCTGTTTTTT.